The present TCR beta chain was sequenced within a study of blood T cell repertoires in COVID-19. Study-level background: In each case, the material was cDNA or gDNA derived from T cells, B-cell-depleted T cells, or PBMCs.

Trimming took 7 bases from V and 0 from J, leaving 13 bases between them. This CDR3 region has 14 residues. Per germline, CDR1 LGHDT and CDR2 YNNKEL (reference sequence). TCRdb's table, derived via immunoSEQ multiplex PCR, lists solely in-frame clones and lacks some. This table holds 250,000 to 300,000 clones, roughly 89% found once. This chain connects TRBV3-1 (or the pseudogene TRBV3-2) to TRBJ2-7; D perhaps matches TRBD2 (5 bases). The receptor's source is a woman between 40 and 50 years old who had recovered from COVID-19. Specimen: peripheral blood. The CDR3 DNA sequence: TGTGCCAGCACTCGCGGGCTCAGCTCCTACGAGCAGTACTTC. Its protein is CASTRGLSSYEQYF.